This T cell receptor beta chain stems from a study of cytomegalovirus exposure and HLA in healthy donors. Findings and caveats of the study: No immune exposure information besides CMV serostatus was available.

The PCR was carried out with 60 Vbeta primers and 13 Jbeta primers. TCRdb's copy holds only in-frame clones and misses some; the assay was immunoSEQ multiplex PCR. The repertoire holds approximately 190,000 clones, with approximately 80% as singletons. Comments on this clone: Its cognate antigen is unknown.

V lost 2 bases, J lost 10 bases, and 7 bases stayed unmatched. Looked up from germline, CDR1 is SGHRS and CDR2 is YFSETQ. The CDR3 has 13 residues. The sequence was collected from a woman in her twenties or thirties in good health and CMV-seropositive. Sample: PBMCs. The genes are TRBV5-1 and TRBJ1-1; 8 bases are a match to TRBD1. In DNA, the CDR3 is TGCGCCAGCAGCTTAGATGGACAGGGCGGAGCTTTCTTT. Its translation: CASSLDGQGGAFF.